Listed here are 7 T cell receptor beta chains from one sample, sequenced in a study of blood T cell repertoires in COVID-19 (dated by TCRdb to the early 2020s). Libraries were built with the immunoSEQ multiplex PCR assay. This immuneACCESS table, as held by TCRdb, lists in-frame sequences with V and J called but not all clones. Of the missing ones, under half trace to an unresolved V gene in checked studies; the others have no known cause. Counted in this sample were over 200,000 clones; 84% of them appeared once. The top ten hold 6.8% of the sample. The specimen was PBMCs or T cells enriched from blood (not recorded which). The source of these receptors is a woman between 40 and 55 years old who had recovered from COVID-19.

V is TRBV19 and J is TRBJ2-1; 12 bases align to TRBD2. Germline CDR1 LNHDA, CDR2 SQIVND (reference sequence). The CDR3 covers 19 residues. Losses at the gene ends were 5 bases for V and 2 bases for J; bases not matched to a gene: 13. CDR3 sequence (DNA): TGTGCCAGTAGTCTTAGACTAGCGGGAGTAGGAGAGGCCTACAATGAGCAGTTCTTC. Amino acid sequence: CASSLRLAGVGEAYNEQFF.

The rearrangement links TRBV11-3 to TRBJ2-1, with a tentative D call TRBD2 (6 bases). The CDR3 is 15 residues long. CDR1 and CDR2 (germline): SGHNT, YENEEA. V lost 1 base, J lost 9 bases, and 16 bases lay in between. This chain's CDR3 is CASSLGGLRSSEQFF. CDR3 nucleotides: TGTGCCAGCAGCTTAGGGGGACTCAGATCGAGTGAGCAGTTCTTC.

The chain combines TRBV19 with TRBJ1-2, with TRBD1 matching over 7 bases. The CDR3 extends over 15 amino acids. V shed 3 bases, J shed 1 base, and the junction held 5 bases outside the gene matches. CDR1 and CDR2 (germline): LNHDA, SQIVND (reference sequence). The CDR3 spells CASSIGTVSNYGYTF. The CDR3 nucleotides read TGTGCCAGTAGTATCGGGACAGTCAGTAACTATGGCTACACCTTC.

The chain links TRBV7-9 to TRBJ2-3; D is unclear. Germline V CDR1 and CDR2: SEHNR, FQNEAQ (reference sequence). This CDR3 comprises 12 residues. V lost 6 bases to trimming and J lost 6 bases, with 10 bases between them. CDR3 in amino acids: CASRTTRDTQYF. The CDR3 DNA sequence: TGTGCCAGCAGAACCACCCGGGATACGCAGTATTTT.

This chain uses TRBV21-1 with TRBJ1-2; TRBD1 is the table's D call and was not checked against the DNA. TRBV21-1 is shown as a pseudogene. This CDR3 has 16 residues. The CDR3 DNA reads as TGTGCCAGCAGCAAAGCTGGGGGACAGGGTTTGAATGGCTACACCTTC. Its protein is CASSKAGGQGLNGYTF.

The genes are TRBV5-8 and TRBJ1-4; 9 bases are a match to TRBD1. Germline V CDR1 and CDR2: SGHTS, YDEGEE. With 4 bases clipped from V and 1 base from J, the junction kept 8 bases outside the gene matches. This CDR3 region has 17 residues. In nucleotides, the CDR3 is TGTGCCAGCAGCCTCGGGACAGGGTTCTTAACTAATGAAAAACTGTTTTTT. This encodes CASSLGTGFLTNEKLFF.

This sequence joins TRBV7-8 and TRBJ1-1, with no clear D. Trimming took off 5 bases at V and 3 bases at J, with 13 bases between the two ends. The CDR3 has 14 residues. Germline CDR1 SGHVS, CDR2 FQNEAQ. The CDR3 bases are TGTGCCAGCAGCGTAAACCGGGAGTACACTGAAGCTTTCTTT. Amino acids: CASSVNREYTEAFF.